The present TCR beta chain was sequenced within a study of regulatory T cells in long-lasting Graves disease. Turning to this clonotype: The antigen is unknown.

As for time point: newly diagnosed GD, antithyroid drugs for less than 3 months. Extracted RNA from PBMCs served as the source of the TCR library. Study-wide findings and caveats: Among persistent patients, a larger number of public clonotypes were shared (approximately 3,000) than among newly diagnosed patients (roughly 970).

Researchers made TCR beta libraries by using iRepertoire HTBI primers and running Arm-PCR on CDR3 regions. A single record per CDR3 protein comes from TCRdb applying MiXCR to the multiplex PCR reads. The data hold 450,000 to 700,000 distinct CDR3 sequences, with roughly 13% observed a single time. Germline loops: CDR1 DFQATT, CDR2 SNEGSKA (reference sequence). This CDR3 spans 16 amino acids. Separately, the same data were catalogued under a study of T cells in Graves' hyperthyroidism and ophthalmopathy. From that second work: An initial round of RT-PCR targeting the TCR CDR3 relied on the HTBI primer set. Ophthalmopathy was identified by the model a median roughly 6.5 months ahead of onset.

The clonotype was recovered from a man under 40 with Graves disease. The sequencing used peripheral blood mononuclear cells (PBMCs), collected at new diagnosis, from a patient treated with antithyroid drugs. This chain uses TRBV20-1 with TRBJ2-1, with 9 nucleotides matching TRBD2. The CDR3 spells CSVSHGRLAGLDEQFF. CDR3 DNA: TGCAGCGTATCCCACGGACGGCTAGCGGGATTGGATGAGCAGTTCTTC.